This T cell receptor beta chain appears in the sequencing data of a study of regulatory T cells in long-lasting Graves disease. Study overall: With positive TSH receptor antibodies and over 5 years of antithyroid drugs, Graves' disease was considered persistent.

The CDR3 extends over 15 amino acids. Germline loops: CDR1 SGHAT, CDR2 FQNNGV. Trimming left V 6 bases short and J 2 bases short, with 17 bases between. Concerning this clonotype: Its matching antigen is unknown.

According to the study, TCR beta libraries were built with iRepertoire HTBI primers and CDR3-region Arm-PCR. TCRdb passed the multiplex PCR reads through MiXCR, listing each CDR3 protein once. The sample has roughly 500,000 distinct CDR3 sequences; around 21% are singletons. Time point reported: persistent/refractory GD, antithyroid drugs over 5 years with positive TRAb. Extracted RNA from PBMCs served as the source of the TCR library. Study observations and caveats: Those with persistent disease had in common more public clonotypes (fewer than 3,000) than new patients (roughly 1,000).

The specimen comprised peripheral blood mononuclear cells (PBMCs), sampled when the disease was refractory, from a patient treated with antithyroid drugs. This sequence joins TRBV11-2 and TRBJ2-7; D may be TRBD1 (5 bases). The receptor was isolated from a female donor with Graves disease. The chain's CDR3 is CASSGRQGPTYEQYF. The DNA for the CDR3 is TGTGCCAGCAGTGGACGTCAGGGTCCAACCTACGAGCAGTACTTC. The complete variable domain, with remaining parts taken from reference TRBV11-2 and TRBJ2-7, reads EAGVAQSPRYKIIEKRQSVAFWCNPISGHATLYWYQQILGQGPKLLIQFQNNGVVDDSQLPKDRFSAERLKGVDSTLKIQPAKLEDSAVYLCASSGRQGPTYEQYFGPGTRLTVT.